Sequencing of this TCR beta chain was carried out in a study of T-cell memory formation after mild COVID-19. Study-wide findings and caveats: A subset of responding clones appeared in pre-infection memory, suggesting cross-reactive memory joined.

MiXCR, run by TCRdb on the 5' RACE reads, gives a single entry per CDR3 protein. The table lists 350,000 to 500,000 distinct CDR3 sequences, approximately 19% of them singletons, with about 22% in the top ten. On this clonotype itself: The antigen is unknown.

The sample comprised PBMCs or a T cell subset sorted from them (not recorded which). This clonotype was obtained from a young man who had mild COVID-19 (a few samples of this study predate the infection). Cell type and time point are not known.

CDR3 residues: CASSLSMRGDTQYF. The CDR3, as DNA: TGCGCCAGCAGCTTAAGTATGCGTGGAGATACGCAGTATTTT. The chain recombines TRBV5-1 with TRBJ2-3, with D unresolved. Deletions cut 2 bases from V and 5 bases from J, with 12 bases between. The CDR3 consists of 14 residues. The germline V gene has CDR1 SGHRS and CDR2 YFSETQ. The variable domain in full, with the rest retrieved from reference TRBV5-1 and TRBJ2-3, is KAGVTQTPRYLIKTRGQQVTLSCSPISGHRSVSWYQQTPGQGLQFLFEYFSETQRNKGNFPGRFSGRQFSNSRSEMNVSTLELGDSALYLCASSLSMRGDTQYFGPGTRLTVL.